Presented here are 22 T cell receptor beta chains from one specimen sequenced in a study of T cell changes during pregnancy in multiple sclerosis. The protocol was immunoSEQ multiplex PCR, while the TCRdb copy is restricted to in-frame clones and leaves out a portion. The sample has 25,000 to 40,000 clones; roughly 87% are singletons. Source: CD8+ T cells from peripheral blood mononuclear cells, taken before pregnancy. These receptors came from a female donor with multiple sclerosis, enrolled in a pregnancy study.

V and J are TRBV14 and TRBJ2-1; D is unclear. Germline V gives CDR1 SGHDN, CDR2 FVKESK. This CDR3 has 13 amino acids. V gave up 1 base and J gave up 9 bases, with 10 bases separating them. The chain's CDR3 is CASSQVVRREQFF. The CDR3 DNA is TGTGCCAGCAGCCAAGTAGTCCGTCGTGAGCAGTTCTTC.

The rearrangement links TRBV10-3 to TRBJ1-1, with TRBD1 identical over 8 bases. The trim removed 3 bases at V and 4 bases at J, leaving 10 bases unmatched. The CDR3 spans 16 residues. Per the germline V gene, CDR1 is ENHRY and CDR2 is SYGVKD. Here the CDR3 DNA reads TGTGCCATCAGTGATCGGTCAGGGGGCTTCTTCACTGAAGCTTTCTTT. Translation gives CAISDRSGGFFTEAFF.

The chain employs TRBV19 and TRBJ2-1, with D maybe TRBD2 (5 bases). This CDR3 has 13 amino acids. V gave up 2 bases and J gave up 9 bases, with 11 bases separating them. Germline lookup yields CDR1 LNHDA and CDR2 SQIVND (reference sequence). In DNA form, the CDR3 reads TGTGCCAGTAGTATACTAACGGCGGGTGAGCAGTTCTTC. Translation: CASSILTAGEQFF. Filled out from reference TRBV19 and TRBJ2-1, the complete variable domain reads DGGITQSPKYLFRKEGQNVTLSCEQNLNHDAMYWYRQDPGQGLRLIYYSQIVNDFQKGDIAEGYSVSREKKESFPLTVTSAQKNPTAFYLCASSILTAGEQFFGPGTRLTVL.

The rearrangement links TRBV28 to TRBJ1-1; 9 nucleotides line up with TRBD1. Per the germline V gene, CDR1 is MDHEN and CDR2 is SYDVKM. The length of the CDR3 is 14 residues. Trimming took 2 bases from V and 7 from J; bases not matched to a gene: 5. The CDR3 sequence: CASSLITGGSEAFF. The CDR3 nucleotides read TGTGCCAGCAGTTTAATTACAGGGGGCAGTGAAGCTTTCTTT.

The chain links TRBV9 to TRBJ2-1; D gene ambiguous. Germline V gene data show CDR1 as SGDLS and CDR2 as YYNGEE. The length of the CDR3 is 12 residues. V shed 3 bases and J shed 11 bases, with 12 bases lying between them. CDR3 nucleotide sequence: TGTGCCAGCAGCGGAGCAGACTTGCAGCAGTTCTTC. This sequence encodes CASSGADLQQFF.

Sample share makes this clone medium-sized (0.01 to 0.1%). In DNA form, the CDR3 reads TGTGCCAGCAGTTTCGGGCAGGGTTCCTACGAGCAGTACTTC. This encodes CASSFGQGSYEQYF. The V call is TRBV27, the J call TRBJ2-7; perhaps TRBD1 as D (5 bases). The germline V gene encodes CDR1 MNHEY and CDR2 SMNVEV (reference sequence). This CDR3 spans 14 amino acids. V lost 3 bases, J lost 1 base, and 10 bases lay in between.

The gene calls are TRBV2 and TRBJ2-7; possibly TRBD1 for D (5 bases). Trimming stripped 2 bases from V and 5 bases from J, with 16 bases between. There are 15 residues in the CDR3. Germline V gene sequence: CDR1 SNHLY, CDR2 FYNNEI. CDR3: CASSERRRDSHEQYF. CDR3 sequence (DNA): TGTGCCAGCAGTGAAAGGCGCAGGGATTCCCACGAGCAGTACTTC.

The genes are TRBV9 and TRBJ2-7, with D perhaps matching TRBD2 (5 bases). V lost 3 bases and J lost 3, with 10 bases in between. Germline CDR1 is SGDLS and CDR2 is YYNGEE. The CDR3 is 13 residues long. CDR3 nucleotides: TGTGCCAGCAGCGCCGGACTGGGCTACGAGCAGTACTTC. Translation gives CASSAGLGYEQYF.

J is TRBJ1-2 and V is TRBV27, with D perhaps matching TRBD1 (6 bases). The CDR3 is 14 residues long. V was cut by 0 bases and J by 6 bases, with 11 bases left in between. The germline gives CDR1 MNHEY, CDR2 SMNVEV (reference sequence). In DNA, the CDR3 is TGTGCCAGCAGTTTATCGGGGCCAGGGGATGGCTACACCTTC. This gives the protein CASSLSGPGDGYTF.

The chain uses TRBV6-1 and TRBJ2-3; 14 positions match TRBD2. The ends lost 4 bases at V and 5 bases at J; junction bases unmatched: 8. The CDR3 contains 17 residues. Germline CDR1 is MNHNS and CDR2 is SASEGT. This CDR3 reads CASSGGTSGRRVDTQYF. The CDR3 DNA follows: TGTGCCAGCAGTGGGGGGACTAGCGGGAGAAGGGTAGATACGCAGTATTTT.

The chain couples TRBV4-3 to TRBJ2-2; 14 bases align to TRBD2. The CDR3 is 18 residues long. From germline, CDR1 is LGHNA and CDR2 YSLEER. Trimming removed 3 bases from V and 4 bases from J; junction bases left unmatched: 7. Here the CDR3 DNA reads TGCGCCAGCAGCCAGAGACTAGCGGGGGGGGAGGTCACCGGGGAGCTGTTTTTT. Translation: CASSQRLAGGEVTGELFF.

This sequence joins TRBV27 and TRBJ2-3; TRBD2 agrees at 8 bases. Germline loops: CDR1 MNHEY, CDR2 SMNVEV (reference sequence). The CDR3 runs 16 residues. Losses at the gene ends were 6 bases for V and 0 bases for J; bases not matched to a gene: 8. The CDR3 sequence: CASSPSGGESTDTQYF. The CDR3 nucleotides read TGTGCCAGCAGCCCGAGCGGGGGAGAGAGCACAGATACGCAGTATTTT.

Worth noting for this clone: This may stem from a read error, because a much larger clone lies one nucleotide away. This rearrangement joins TRBV18 to TRBJ2-5; D not certain. Deletions cut 3 bases from V and 6 bases from J, with 17 bases between. This CDR3 spans 15 amino acids. Germline V gene data show CDR1 as KGHSH and CDR2 as LQKENI. CDR3 nucleotides: TGTGCCAGCTCACCCACCGTCGGAGAACAAAAGACCCAGTACTTC. Protein sequence: CASSPTVGEQKTQYF.

This clone came up once. The genes are TRBV10-3 and TRBJ1-5; weak D call: TRBD1 (5 bases). Germline V gives CDR1 ENHRY, CDR2 SYGVKD. Trimming cost V 11 bases and J 3 bases, with 17 bases left between them. This CDR3 is 14 amino acids long. In nucleotides, the CDR3 is TGTGCCTCCAAGGGGTGGGAGGCCAATCAGCCCCAGCATTTT. It specifies CASKGWEANQPQHF.

This clone has only one observation. The chain uses TRBV27 and TRBJ2-5; 10 nucleotides match TRBD1. Looked up from germline, CDR1 is MNHEY and CDR2 is SMNVEV (reference sequence). V dropped 5 bases and J dropped 5; count of bases not matched to a gene: 8. This CDR3 region has 15 residues. CDR3 sequence: CASSARDRGPETQYF. CDR3 nucleotides: TGTGCCAGCAGTGCCCGGGACAGGGGCCCGGAGACCCAGTACTTC.

This rearrangement joins TRBV6-4 to TRBJ2-2; D gene uncertain. With 5 bases removed from V and 6 bases from J, the gap between germline ends came to 13 bases. CDR1 is MRHNA, CDR2 SNTAGT, per germline. The CDR3 consists of 14 residues. CDR3 protein: CASSYGSGPGELFF. CDR3 DNA: TGTGCCAGCAGTTACGGTTCGGGTCCCGGGGAGCTGTTTTTT.

J is TRBJ2-7 and V is TRBV4-2, with D tentatively TRBD2 (6 bases). Germline values: CDR1 LGHNA, CDR2 YNFKEQ. Trimming took off 3 bases at V and 2 bases at J, with 11 bases between the two ends. This CDR3 spans 14 amino acids. The CDR3 sequence: CASSQGRTTYEQYF. The CDR3 nucleotides read TGTGCCAGCAGCCAGGGACGGACTACCTACGAGCAGTACTTC.

V gene TRBV4-3 combines with J gene TRBJ2-7; the match to TRBD1 covers 9 bases. Germline CDR1 is LGHNA and CDR2 is YSLEER. V lost 4 bases, J lost 5 bases, and 6 bases stayed unmatched. The CDR3 has 14 residues. CDR3 sequence (DNA): TGCGCCAGCAGCCGGGGACAGGGCATGGACGAGCAGTACTTC. This gives the protein CASSRGQGMDEQYF.

CDR3 nucleotide sequence: TGCAGCGTTGACAGGGGCCCTGAAGCTTTCTTT. Its translation is CSVDRGPEAFF. The chain carries TRBV29-1 and TRBJ1-1, with D perhaps TRBD1 (6 bases). Trimming took 3 bases from V and 6 from J, leaving 8 bases between them. This CDR3 contains 11 residues. Germline V gene sequence: CDR1 SQVTM, CDR2 ANQGSEA.

V usage is TRBV12-5 and J usage is TRBJ2-1; TRBD2 matches at 8 bases. Trimming took 9 bases from V and 9 from J; bases not matched to a gene: 7. There are 12 residues in the CDR3. Per the germline V gene, CDR1 is LGHNT and CDR2 is FRNRAP. The CDR3 region has the DNA TGTGCTAGCGGGAGGGGTAGTGGTGAGCAGTTCTTC. Its protein product is CASGRGSGEQFF.

This clone has a single count. The chain links TRBV4-3 to TRBJ1-2, with a tentative D call TRBD1 (6 bases). V shed 0 bases and J shed 4 bases, with 15 bases lying between them. CDR3 length: 16 amino acids. CDR1 and CDR2 (germline): LGHNA, YSLEER. CDR3 region: CASSQDHEGGAYGYTF. The CDR3 coding sequence is TGCGCCAGCAGCCAAGATCATGAAGGGGGGGCCTATGGCTACACCTTC.

This chain uses TRBV7-9 with TRBJ2-3, with D tentatively TRBD2 (5 bases). CDR3 length equals 12 residues. V lost 6 bases and J 6 bases, leaving 10 bases between the germline ends. In germline, CDR1 is SEHNR, CDR2 FQNEAQ (reference sequence). CDR3 protein: CASRGGPDTQYF. DNA for the CDR3: TGTGCCAGCAGGGGCGGGCCGGATACGCAGTATTTT. The whole variable domain, remainder taken from reference TRBV7-9 and TRBJ2-3, is DTGVSQNPRHKITKRGQNVTFRCDPISEHNRLYWYRQTLGQGPEFLTYFQNEAQLEKSRLLSDRFSAERPKGSFSTLEIQRTEQGDSAMYLCASRGGPDTQYFGPGTRLTVL.